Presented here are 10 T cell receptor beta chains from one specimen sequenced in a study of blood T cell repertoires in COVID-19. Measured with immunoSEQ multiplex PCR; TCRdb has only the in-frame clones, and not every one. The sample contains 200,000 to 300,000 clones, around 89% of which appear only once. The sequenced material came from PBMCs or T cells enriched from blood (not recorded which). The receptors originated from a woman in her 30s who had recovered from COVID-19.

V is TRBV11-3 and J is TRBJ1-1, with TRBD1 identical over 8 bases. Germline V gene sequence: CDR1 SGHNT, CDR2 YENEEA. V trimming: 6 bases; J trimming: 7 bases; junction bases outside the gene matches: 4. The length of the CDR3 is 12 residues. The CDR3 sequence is CASSLDRGEAFF. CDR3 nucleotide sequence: TGTGCCAGCAGTCTTGACAGGGGTGAAGCTTTCTTT.

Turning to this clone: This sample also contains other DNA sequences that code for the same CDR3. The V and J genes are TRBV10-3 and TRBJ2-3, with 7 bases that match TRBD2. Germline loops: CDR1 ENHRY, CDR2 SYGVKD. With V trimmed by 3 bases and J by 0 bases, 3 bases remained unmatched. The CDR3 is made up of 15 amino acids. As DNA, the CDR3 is TGTGCCATCAGTGATTCTAGCGGCAGCACAGATACGCAGTATTTT. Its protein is CAISDSSGSTDTQYF.

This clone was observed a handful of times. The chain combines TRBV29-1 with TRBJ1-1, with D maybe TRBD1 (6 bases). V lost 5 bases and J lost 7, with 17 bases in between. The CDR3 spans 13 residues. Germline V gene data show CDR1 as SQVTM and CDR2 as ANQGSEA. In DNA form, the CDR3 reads TGCAGCGTTACAGGGTCCCTTTCGGGTGAAGCTTTCTTT. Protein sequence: CSVTGSLSGEAFF.

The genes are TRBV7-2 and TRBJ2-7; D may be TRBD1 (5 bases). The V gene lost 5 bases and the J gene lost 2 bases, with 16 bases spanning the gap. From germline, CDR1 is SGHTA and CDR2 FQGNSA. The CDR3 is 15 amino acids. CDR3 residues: CASSLDPRGTYEQYF. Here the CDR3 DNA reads TGTGCCAGCAGCCTGGACCCAAGGGGAACCTACGAGCAGTACTTC.

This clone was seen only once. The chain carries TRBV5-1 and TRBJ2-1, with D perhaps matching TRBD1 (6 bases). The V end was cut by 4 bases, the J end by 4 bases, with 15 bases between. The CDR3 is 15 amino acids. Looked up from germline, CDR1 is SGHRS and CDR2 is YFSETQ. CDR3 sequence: CASSNSPGQYNEQFF. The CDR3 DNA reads TGCGCCAGCAGCAATTCACCGGGACAATACAATGAGCAGTTCTTC.

In DNA, the CDR3 is TGTGCCAGCAGCTTATCAGGGGGCAACACTGAAGCTTTCTTT. Protein sequence: CASSLSGGNTEAFF. The rearrangement uses TRBV7-8 and TRBJ1-1; 8 bases align to TRBD1. Germline values: CDR1 SGHVS, CDR2 FQNEAQ. The CDR3 runs 14 residues. V was clipped by 2 bases and J by 2 bases; unmatched bases: 1.

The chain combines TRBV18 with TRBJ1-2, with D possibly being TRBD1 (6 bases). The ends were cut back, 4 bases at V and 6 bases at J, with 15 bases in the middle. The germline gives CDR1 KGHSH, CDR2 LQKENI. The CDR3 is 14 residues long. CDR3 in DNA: TGTGCCAGCTCACTTACCGGGGCAGGGGATGGCTACACCTTC. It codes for CASSLTGAGDGYTF.

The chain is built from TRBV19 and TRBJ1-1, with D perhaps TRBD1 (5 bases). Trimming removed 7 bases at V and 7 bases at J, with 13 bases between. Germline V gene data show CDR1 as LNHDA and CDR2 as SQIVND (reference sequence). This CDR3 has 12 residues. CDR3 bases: TGTGCCAGTATCGGGGGGGGGAATGAAGCTTTCTTT. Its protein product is CASIGGGNEAFF.

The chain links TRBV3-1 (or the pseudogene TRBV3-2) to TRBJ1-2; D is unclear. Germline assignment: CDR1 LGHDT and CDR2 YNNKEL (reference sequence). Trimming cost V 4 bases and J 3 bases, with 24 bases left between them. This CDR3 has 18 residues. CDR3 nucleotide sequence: TGTGCCAGCAGCCCAGATCGGGAGGAACACCTAGGCGACTATGGCTACACCTTC. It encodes CASSPDREEHLGDYGYTF.

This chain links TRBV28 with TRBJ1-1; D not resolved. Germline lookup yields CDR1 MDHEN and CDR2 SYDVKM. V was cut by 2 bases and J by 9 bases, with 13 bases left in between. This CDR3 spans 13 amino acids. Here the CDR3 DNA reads TGTGCCAGCAGTTTAGGAGTGAGGGCCAAAGCTTTCTTT. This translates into CASSLGVRAKAFF. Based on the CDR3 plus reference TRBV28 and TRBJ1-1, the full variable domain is DVKVTQSSRYLVKRTGEKVFLECVQDMDHENMFWYRQDPGLGLRLIYFSYDVKMKEKGDIPEGYSVSREKKERFSLILESASTNQTSMYLCASSLGVRAKAFFGQGTRLTVV.